This is a list of T cell receptor beta chains from one sample in a study of blood T cell repertoires in COVID-19. Here immunoSEQ multiplex PCR was the method, and the copy in TCRdb shows in-frame clones only, minus some. The top ten hold around 4.2% of the sample, which has around 130,000 clones, just over 85% seen once. The sequencing input was peripheral blood. Receptor source: a man between 40 and 49 years old with acute or convalescent COVID-19. Each CDR3 is given with its conserved first and last residue.

v_gene	j_gene	len	CDR3aa
TRBV19	TRBJ1-2	20	CASSPSPGQGALSLVYGYTF
TRBV6-4	TRBJ2-3	15	CATSLGAVLTDTQYF
TRBV27	TRBJ1-2	16	CASSPYSTRDIRGYTF
TRBV6-2/TRBV6-3	TRBJ2-7	13	CASSYGRLHEQYF
TRBV7-2	TRBJ2-2	15	CASSLAGGYTGELFF
TRBV5-4	TRBJ1-1	14	CASSAQGEGTEAFF
TRBV13	TRBJ1-6	17	CASSLLRSRTAGSPLHF
TRBV6-1	TRBJ2-4	13	CASSESQGFIQYF
TRBV3-1/TRBV3-2	TRBJ1-5	14	CASSQTGGYQPQHF
TRBV6-6	TRBJ2-2	15	CASRWDWPDTGELFF
TRBV19	TRBJ1-5	15	CASSIAPTGSQPQHF
TRBV12-5	TRBJ2-3	12	CASGLQANTQYF
TRBV30	TRBJ2-2	15	CAWGGTGTNTGELFF
TRBV5-5	TRBJ1-1	13	CASSLVVNTEAFF
TRBV15	TRBJ1-5	15	CATSRGGQGNQPQHF
TRBV5-1	TRBJ2-1	14	CASSLESGGNEQFF
TRBV20-1	TRBJ2-7	14	CSASFSGPGREQYF
TRBV7-9	TRBJ1-2	17	CASSLSSVLPRHYGYTF
TRBV12-3/TRBV12-4	TRBJ1-2	13	CASSFRSQGGYTF
TRBV4-1	TRBJ1-1	13	CASSHGVNTEAFF
TRBV27	TRBJ1-1	18	CASSLKGGQGALRTEAFF
TRBV28	TRBJ2-1	12	CASSTGVHEQFF
TRBV30	TRBJ1-6	18	CAWSARTLLDRGNSPLHF
TRBV12-5	TRBJ2-2	15	CASGEGSGNTGELFF
TRBV11-2	TRBJ2-5	18	CASSHNFWASGGKETQYF
TRBV6-2/TRBV6-3	TRBJ2-5	12	CASSNNQETQYF
TRBV12-5	TRBJ1-2	14	CASGLPLGQYGYTF
TRBV7-2	TRBJ2-3	17	CASTHATGSFGADTQYF
TRBV7-8	TRBJ2-7	18	CASSLGTSGGTPSYEQYF
TRBV7-8	TRBJ2-5	15	CASSSRGGPVKTQYF
TRBV2	TRBJ2-5	17	CASSEDTSGRAGETQYF
TRBV5-1	TRBJ2-5	16	CASSRSTSGRVETQYF
TRBV13	TRBJ1-2	13	CASSLSRGYGYTF